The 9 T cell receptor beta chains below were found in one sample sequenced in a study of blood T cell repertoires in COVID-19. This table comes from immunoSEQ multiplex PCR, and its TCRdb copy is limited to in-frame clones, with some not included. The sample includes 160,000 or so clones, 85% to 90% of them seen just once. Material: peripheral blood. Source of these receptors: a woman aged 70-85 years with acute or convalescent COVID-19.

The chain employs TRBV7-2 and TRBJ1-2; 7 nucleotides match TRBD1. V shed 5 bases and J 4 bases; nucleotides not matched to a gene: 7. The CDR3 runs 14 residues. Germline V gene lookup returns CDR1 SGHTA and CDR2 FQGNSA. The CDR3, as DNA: TGTGCCAGCAGCCAATACAGGGGCTCCTATGGCTACACCTTC. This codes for CASSQYRGSYGYTF.

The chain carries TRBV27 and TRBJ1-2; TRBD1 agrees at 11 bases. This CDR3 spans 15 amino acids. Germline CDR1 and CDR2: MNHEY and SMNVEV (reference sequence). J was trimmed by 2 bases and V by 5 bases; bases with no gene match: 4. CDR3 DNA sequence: TGTGCCAGCAGTAGGACAGGGGGCCGCAACTATGGCTACACCTTC. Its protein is CASSRTGGRNYGYTF.

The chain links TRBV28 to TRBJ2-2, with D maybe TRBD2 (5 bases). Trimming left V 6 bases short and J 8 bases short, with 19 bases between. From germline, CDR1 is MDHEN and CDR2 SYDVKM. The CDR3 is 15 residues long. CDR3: CASRPLGIGGGELFF. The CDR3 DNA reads TGTGCCAGCAGACCCTTGGGAATAGGAGGTGGGGAGCTGTTTTTT.

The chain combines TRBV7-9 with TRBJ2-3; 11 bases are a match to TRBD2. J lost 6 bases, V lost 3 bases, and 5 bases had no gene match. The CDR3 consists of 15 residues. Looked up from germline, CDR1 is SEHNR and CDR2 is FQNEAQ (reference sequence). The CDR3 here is CASSFLAGGGDTQYF. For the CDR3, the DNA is TGTGCCAGCAGCTTTTTAGCGGGAGGGGGGGATACGCAGTATTTT.

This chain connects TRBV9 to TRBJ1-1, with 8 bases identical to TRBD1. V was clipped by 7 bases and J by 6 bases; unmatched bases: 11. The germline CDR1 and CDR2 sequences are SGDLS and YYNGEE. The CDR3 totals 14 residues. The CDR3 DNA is TGTGCCAGCTCACGAACAGGGGGAATTTCTGAAGCTTTCTTT. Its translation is CASSRTGGISEAFF.

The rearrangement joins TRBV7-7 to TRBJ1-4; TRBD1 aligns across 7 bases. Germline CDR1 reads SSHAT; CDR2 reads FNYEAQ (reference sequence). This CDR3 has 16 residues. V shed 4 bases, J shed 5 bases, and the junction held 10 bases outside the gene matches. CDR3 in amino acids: CASSSKIQGLNEKLFF. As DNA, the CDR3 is TGTGCCAGCAGCTCCAAGATACAGGGGCTAAATGAAAAACTGTTTTTT.

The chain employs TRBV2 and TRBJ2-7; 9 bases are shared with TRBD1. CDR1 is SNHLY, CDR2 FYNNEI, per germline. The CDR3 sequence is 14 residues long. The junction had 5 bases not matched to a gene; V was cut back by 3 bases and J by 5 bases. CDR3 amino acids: CASSDPRTGDEQYF. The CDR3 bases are TGTGCCAGCAGTGACCCTAGGACAGGGGACGAGCAGTACTTC.

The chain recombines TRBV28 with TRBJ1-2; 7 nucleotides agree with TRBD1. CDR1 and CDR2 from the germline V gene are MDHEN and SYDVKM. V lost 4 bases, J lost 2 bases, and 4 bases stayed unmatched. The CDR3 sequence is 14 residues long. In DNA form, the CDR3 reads TGTGCCAGCAGTTCGGGACAGTGGAACTATGGCTACACCTTC. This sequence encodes CASSSGQWNYGYTF.

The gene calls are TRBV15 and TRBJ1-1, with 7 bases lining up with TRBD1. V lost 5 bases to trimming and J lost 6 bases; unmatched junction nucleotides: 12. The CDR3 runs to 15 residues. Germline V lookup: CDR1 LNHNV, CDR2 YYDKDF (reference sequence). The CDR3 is CATSEQGVGYSEAFF. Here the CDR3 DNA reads TGTGCCACCAGCGAGCAGGGGGTGGGGTACTCTGAAGCTTTCTTT. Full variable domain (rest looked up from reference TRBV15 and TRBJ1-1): DAMVIQNPRYQVTQFGKPVTLSCSQTLNHNVMYWYQQKSSQAPKLLFHYYDKDFNNEADTPDNFQSRRPNTSFCFLDIRSPGLGDTAMYLCATSEQGVGYSEAFFGQGTRLTVV.